The subject of this entry is one TCR beta chain. In the authors' methods: Estimates of nucleated cell counts were drawn from the amplification of reference gene primers. Method: immunoSEQ multiplex PCR; TCRdb's copy keeps in-frame clones and lacks some. V and J calls and clone size are those listed in that table; D and trimming were worked out from the DNA. The sample includes some 230,000 clones, approximately 83% of them seen just once. These data belong to a study of blood T cell repertoires in COVID-19. Overall study context: The samples span acute and convalescent COVID-19 from the United States, Italy and Spain. In each case, the material was cDNA or gDNA derived from T cells, B-cell-depleted T cells, or PBMCs.

CDR1 is KGHDR and CDR2 is SFDVKD in the germline V gene. V lost 2 bases and J lost 7, with 7 bases in between. The CDR3 runs to 12 residues. V and J are TRBV24-1 and TRBJ1-2; D is ambiguous. Material: peripheral blood. This receptor was taken from a woman aged 45 to 65 with acute or convalescent COVID-19. CDR3: CATSDSGVGYTF. DNA for the CDR3: TGTGCCACCAGTGATTCCGGGGTTGGCTACACCTTC.